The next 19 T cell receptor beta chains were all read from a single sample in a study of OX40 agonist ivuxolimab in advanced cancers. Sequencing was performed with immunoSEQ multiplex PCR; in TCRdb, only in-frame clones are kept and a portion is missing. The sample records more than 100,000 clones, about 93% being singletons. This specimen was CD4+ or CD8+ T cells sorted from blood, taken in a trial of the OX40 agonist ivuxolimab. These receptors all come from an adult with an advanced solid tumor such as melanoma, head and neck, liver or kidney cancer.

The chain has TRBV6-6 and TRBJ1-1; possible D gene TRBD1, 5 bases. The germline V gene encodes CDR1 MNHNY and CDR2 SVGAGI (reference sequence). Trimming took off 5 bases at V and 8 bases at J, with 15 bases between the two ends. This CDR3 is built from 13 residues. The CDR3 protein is CASSQGVELEAFF. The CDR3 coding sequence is TGTGCCAGCAGTCAGGGTGTCGAACTAGAAGCTTTCTTT.

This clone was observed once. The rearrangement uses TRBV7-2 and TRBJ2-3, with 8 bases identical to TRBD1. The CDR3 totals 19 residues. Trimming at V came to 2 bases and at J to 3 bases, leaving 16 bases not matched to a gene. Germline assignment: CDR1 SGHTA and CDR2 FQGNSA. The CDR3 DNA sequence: TGTGCCAGCAGCTTAACAGGGCAGGGGGCAGGGTCTGATACAGATACGCAGTATTTT. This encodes CASSLTGQGAGSDTDTQYF.

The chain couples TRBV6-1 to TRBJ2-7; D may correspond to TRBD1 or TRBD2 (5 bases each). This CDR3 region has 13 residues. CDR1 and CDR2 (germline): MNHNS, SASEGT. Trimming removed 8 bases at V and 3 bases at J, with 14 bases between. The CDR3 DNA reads TGTGCCAGCCAAAGGGACGGGTACTACGAGCAGTACTTC. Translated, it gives CASQRDGYYEQYF.

CDR3 sequence reads: CASSPIRSSYNEQFF. The DNA for the CDR3 is TGTGCCAGCTCACCAATAAGGAGCTCCTACAATGAGCAGTTCTTC. This sequence joins TRBV18 and TRBJ2-1, with D hard to call. This CDR3 has 15 amino acids. Between the trimmed V and J ends, which lost 2 bases and 0 bases, there was a span of 8 bases. CDR1 KGHSH and CDR2 LQKENI come from the germline V gene.

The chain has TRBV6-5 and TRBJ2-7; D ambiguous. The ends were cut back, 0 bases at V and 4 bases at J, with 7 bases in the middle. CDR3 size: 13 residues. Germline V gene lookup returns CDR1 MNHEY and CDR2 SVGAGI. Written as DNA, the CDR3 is TGTGCCAGCAGTTACTCGAGGCGGTACGAGCAGTACTTC. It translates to CASSYSRRYEQYF.

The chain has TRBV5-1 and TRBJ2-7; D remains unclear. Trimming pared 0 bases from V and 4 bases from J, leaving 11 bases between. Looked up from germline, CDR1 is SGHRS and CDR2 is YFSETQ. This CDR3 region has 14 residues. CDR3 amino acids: CASSLARLPYEQYF. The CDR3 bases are TGCGCCAGCAGCTTGGCCCGGCTTCCTTACGAGCAGTACTTC.

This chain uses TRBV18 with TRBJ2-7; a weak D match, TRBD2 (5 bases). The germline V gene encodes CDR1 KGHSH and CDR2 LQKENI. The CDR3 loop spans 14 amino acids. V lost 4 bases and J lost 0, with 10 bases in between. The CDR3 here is CASSRVGVSYEQYF. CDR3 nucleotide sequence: TGTGCCAGCTCACGGGTCGGGGTCTCCTACGAGCAGTACTTC.

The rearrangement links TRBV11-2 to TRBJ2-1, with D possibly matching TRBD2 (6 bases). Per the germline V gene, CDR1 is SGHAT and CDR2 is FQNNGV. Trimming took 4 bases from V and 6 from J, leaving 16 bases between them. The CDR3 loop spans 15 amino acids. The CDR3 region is CASSSGTGGINEQFF. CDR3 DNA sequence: TGTGCCAGCAGCTCCGGGACCGGCGGGATCAATGAGCAGTTCTTC.

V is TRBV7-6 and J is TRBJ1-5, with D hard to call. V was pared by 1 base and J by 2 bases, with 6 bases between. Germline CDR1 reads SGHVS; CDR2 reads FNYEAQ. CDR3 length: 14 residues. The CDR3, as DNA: TGTGCCAGCAGCTTAGAGAGCCGCAATCAGCCCCAGCATTTT. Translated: CASSLESRNQPQHF.

Here the CDR3 DNA reads TGTGCCAGCAGCGCCCGCCCCGGGGAACCCTATGGCTACACCTTC. It is translated as CASSARPGEPYGYTF. The chain carries TRBV5-6 and TRBJ1-2; D gene unclear. The CDR3 contains 15 residues. Trimming took 4 bases from V and 4 from J, leaving 17 bases between them. The germline gives CDR1 SGHDT, CDR2 YYEEEE.

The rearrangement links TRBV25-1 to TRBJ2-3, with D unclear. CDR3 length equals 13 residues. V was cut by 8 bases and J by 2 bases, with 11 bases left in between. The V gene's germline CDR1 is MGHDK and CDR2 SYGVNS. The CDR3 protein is CASSRPDTDTQYF. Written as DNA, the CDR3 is TGTGCCAGCTCTAGACCGGACACAGATACGCAGTATTTT.

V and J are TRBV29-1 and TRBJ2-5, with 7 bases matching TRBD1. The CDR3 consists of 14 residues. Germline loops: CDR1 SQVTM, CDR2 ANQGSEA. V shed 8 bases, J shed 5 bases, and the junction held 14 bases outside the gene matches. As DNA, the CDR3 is TGCAGCCCCACGGGCGCAGGGGGTAGTGAGACCCAGTACTTC. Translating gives CSPTGAGGSETQYF.

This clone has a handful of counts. The DNA for the CDR3 is TGTGCCAGCAGACTGGGACAGTCCCACGGTGGCTACACCTTC. It codes for CASRLGQSHGGYTF. V and J are TRBV6-1 and TRBJ1-2, with 7 bases lining up with TRBD1. This CDR3 comprises 14 residues. CDR1 and CDR2 (germline): MNHNS, SASEGT. V shed 6 bases and J 7 bases; nucleotides not matched to a gene: 11.

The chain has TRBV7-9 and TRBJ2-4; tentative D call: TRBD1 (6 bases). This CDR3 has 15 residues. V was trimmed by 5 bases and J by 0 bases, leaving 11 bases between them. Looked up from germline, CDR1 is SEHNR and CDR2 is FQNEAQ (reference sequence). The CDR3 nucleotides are TGTGCCAGCAGCCGTGAGGGGGTAGCCAAAAACATTCAGTACTTC. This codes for CASSREGVAKNIQYF.

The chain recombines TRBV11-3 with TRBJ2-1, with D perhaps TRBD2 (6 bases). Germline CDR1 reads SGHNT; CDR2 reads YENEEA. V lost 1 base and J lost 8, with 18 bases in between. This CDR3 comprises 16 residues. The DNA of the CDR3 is TGTGCCAGCAGCTTAGCGGCTAGCGCCCCGTACTATGAGCAGTTCTTC. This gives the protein CASSLAASAPYYEQFF.

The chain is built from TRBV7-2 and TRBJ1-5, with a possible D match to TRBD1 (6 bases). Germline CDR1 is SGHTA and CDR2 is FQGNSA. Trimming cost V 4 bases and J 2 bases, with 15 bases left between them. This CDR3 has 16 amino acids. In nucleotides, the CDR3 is TGTGCCAGCAGCTCGGTGGGGGCCCAGGGCAATCAGCCCCAGCATTTT. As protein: CASSSVGAQGNQPQHF.

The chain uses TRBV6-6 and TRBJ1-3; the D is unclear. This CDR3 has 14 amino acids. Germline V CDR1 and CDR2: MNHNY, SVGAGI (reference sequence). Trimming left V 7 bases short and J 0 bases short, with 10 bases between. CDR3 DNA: TGTGCCAGCACCCCCTCGGGCTCTGGAAACACCATATATTTT. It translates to CASTPSGSGNTIYF.

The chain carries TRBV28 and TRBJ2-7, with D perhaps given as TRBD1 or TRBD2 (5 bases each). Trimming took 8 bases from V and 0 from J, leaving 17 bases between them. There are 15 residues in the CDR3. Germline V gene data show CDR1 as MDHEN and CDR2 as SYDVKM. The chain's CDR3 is CASRTAPGSSYEQYF. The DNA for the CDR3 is TGTGCCAGCCGTACTGCTCCAGGGAGCTCCTACGAGCAGTACTTC.

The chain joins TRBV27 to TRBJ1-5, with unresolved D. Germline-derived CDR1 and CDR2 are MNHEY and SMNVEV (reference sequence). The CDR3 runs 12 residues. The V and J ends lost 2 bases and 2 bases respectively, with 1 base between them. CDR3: CASSLGNQPQHF. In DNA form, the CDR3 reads TGTGCCAGCAGTTTAGGCAATCAGCCCCAGCATTTT.